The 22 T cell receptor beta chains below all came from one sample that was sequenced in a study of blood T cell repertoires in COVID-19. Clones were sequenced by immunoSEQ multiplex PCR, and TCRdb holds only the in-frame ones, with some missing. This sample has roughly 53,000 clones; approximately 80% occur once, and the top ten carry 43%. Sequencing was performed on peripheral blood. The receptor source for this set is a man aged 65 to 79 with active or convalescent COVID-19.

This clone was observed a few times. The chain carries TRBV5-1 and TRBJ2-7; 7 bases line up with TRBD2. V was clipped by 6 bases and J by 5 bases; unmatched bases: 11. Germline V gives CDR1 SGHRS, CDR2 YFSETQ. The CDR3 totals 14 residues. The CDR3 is CASTGGGSIHEQYF. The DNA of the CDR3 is TGCGCCAGCACCGGGGGAGGGAGTATCCACGAGCAGTACTTC. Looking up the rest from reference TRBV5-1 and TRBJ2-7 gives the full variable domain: KAGVTQTPRYLIKTRGQQVTLSCSPISGHRSVSWYQQTPGQGLQFLFEYFSETQRNKGNFPGRFSGRQFSNSRSEMNVSTLELGDSALYLCASTGGGSIHEQYFGPGTRLTVT.

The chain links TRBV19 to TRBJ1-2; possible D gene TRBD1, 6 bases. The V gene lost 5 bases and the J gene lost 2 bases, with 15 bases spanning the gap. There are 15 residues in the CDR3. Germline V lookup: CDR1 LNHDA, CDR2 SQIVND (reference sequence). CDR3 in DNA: TGTGCCAGTAGTGAACCGGACAGTCGCAACTATGGCTACACCTTC. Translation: CASSEPDSRNYGYTF.

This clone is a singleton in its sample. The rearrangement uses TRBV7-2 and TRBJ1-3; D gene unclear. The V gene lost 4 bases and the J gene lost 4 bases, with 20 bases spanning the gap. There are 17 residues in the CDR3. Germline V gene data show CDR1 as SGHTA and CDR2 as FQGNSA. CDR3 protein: CASSSMPTSVSGNTIYF. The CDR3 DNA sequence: TGTGCCAGCAGCTCTATGCCCACGTCGGTGTCCGGAAACACCATATATTTT.

The CDR3 sequence: CASSVGTSGSYTQYF. The CDR3 bases are TGTGCCAGCAGCGTAGGCACTAGCGGGAGCTATACGCAGTATTTT. The rearrangement joins TRBV9 to TRBJ2-3; 11 positions match TRBD2. V was clipped by 0 bases and J by 7 bases; unmatched bases: 4. Per the germline V gene, CDR1 is SGDLS and CDR2 is YYNGEE. The CDR3 is 15 amino acids.

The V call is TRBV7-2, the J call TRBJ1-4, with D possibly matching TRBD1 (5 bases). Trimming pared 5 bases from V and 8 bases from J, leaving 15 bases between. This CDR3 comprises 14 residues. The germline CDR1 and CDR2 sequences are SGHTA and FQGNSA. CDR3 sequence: CASSQSGLPEKLFF. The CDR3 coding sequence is TGTGCCAGCAGCCAGTCGGGACTTCCGGAAAAACTGTTTTTT.

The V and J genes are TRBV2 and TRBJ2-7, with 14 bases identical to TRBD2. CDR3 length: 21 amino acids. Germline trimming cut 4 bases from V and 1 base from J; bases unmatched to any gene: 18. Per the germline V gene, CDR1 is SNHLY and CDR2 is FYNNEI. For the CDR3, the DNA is TGTGCCAGCAGTGGAACGCACGGGACTAGCGGGAGTCCTCGGGCATCCTACGAGCAGTACTTC. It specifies CASSGTHGTSGSPRASYEQYF.

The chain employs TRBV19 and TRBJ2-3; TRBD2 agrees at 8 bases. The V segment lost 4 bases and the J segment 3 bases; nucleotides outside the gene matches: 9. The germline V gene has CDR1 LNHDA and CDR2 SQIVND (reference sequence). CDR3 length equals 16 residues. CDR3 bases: TGTGCCAGTAGTACCGTCCCTAGCGGGCCAACAGATACGCAGTATTTT. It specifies CASSTVPSGPTDTQYF.

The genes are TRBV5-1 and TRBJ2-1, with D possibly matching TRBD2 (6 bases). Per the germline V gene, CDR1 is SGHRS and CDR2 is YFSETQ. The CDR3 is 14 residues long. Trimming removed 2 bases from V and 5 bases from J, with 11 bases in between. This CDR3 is CASSFGGGDNEQFF. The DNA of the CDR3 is TGCGCCAGCAGCTTCGGCGGAGGGGACAATGAGCAGTTCTTC.

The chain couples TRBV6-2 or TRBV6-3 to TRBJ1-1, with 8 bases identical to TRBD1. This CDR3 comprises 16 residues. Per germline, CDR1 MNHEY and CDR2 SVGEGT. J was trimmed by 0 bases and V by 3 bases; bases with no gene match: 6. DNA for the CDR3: TGTGCCAGCAGTTATGAGCAGGGGGCCGTGAACACTGAAGCTTTCTTT. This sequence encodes CASSYEQGAVNTEAFF.

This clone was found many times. The CDR3 loop reads CASSSDRLSSPLHF. CDR3 bases: TGTGCCAGCAGTTCCGACAGACTTAGTTCACCCCTCCACTTT. The rearrangement links TRBV6-2 or TRBV6-3 to TRBJ1-6, with D possibly matching TRBD1 (5 bases). Per germline, CDR1 MNHEY and CDR2 SVGEGT. V gave up 4 bases and J gave up 9 bases, with 13 bases separating them. The CDR3 has 14 amino acids.

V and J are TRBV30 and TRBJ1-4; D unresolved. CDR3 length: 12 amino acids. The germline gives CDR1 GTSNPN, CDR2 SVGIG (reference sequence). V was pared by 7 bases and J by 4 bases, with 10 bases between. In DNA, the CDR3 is TGTGCCTTCCAACAGAATAATGAAAAACTGTTTTTT. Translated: CAFQQNNEKLFF.

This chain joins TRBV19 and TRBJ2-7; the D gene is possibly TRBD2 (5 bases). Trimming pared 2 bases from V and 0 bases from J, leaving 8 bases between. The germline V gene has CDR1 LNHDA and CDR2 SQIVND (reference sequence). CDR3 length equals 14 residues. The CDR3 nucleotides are TGTGCCAGTAGTATACCCGGACTCTCCTACGAGCAGTACTTC. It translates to CASSIPGLSYEQYF.

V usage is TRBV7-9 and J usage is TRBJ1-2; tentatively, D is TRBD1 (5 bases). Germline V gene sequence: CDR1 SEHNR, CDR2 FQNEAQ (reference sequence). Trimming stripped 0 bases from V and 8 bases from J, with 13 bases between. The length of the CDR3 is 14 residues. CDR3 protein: CASSLAYQGSGYTF. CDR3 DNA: TGTGCCAGCAGCTTAGCCTACCAGGGAAGCGGCTACACCTTC.

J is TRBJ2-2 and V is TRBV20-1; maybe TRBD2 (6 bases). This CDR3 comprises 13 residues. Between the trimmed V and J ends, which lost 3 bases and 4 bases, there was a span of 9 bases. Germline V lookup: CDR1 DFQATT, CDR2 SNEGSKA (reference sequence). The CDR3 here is CSASGRSTGELFF. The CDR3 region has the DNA TGCAGTGCTAGTGGGAGGAGCACCGGGGAGCTGTTTTTT.

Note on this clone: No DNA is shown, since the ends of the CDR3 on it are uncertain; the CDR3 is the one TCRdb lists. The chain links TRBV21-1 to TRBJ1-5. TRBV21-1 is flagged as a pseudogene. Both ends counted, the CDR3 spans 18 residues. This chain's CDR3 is CASSKARTWGVGNQPQHF.

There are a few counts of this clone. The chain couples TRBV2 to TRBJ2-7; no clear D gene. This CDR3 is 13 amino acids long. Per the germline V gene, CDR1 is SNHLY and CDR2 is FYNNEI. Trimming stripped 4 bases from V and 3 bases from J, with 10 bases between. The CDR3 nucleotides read TGTGCCAGCAGTGTTTCCAGGCGCTACGAGCAGTACTTC. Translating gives CASSVSRRYEQYF.

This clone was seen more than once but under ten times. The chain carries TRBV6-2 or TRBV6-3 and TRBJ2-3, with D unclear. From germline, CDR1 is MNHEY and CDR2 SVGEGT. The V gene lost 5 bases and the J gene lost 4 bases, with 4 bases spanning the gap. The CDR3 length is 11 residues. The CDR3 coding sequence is TGTGCCAGCAGTCCCGCAGATACGCAGTATTTT. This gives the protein CASSPADTQYF.

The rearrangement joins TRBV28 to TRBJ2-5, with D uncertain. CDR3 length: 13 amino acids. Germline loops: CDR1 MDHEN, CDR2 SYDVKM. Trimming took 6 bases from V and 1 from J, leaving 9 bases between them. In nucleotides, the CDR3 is TGTGCCAGCAGATGGCAGTCCCAAGAGACCCAGTACTTC. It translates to CASRWQSQETQYF. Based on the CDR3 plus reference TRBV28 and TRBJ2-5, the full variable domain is DVKVTQSSRYLVKRTGEKVFLECVQDMDHENMFWYRQDPGLGLRLIYFSYDVKMKEKGDIPEGYSVSREKKERFSLILESASTNQTSMYLCASRWQSQETQYFGPGTRLLVL.

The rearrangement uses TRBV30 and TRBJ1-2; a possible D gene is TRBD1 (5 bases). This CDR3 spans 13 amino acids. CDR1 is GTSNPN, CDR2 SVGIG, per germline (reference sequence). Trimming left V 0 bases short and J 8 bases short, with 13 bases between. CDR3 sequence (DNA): TGTGCCTGGAGTGTGGGGCGGAGCCAAGGCTACACCTTC. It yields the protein CAWSVGRSQGYTF.

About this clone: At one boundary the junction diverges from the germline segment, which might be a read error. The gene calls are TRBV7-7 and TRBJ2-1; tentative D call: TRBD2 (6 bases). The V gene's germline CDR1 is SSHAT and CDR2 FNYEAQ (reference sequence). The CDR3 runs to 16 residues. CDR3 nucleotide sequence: TGTGCTAGCAGCTTAGTCTTGACTAGGGTGGTCAATGAGCAGTTCTTC. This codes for CASSLVLTRVVNEQFF.

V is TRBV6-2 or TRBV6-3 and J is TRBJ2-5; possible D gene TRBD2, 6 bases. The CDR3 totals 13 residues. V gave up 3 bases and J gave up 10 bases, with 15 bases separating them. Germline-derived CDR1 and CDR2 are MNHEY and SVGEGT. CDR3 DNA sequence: TGTGCCAGCAGTTATATCCGGGGGACGGACCAGTACTTC. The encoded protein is CASSYIRGTDQYF.

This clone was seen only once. This CDR3 reads CASSLDLTLGEDTQYF. The CDR3 DNA reads TGTGCCAGCAGCTTAGATCTGACCCTAGGCGAAGATACGCAGTATTTT. The J gene is TRBJ2-3, the V gene TRBV11-2; D remains unclear. Germline V CDR1 and CDR2: SGHAT, FQNNGV. The CDR3 length is 16 residues. Trimming took 0 bases from V and 5 from J, leaving 15 bases between them.